Presented here are 11 T cell receptor beta chains from one specimen sequenced in a study of blood T cells in healthy people across ages. Primers used in a second PCR of about 7 to 11 cycles were a sample-barcoded 5' primer and a J-beta primer mix. MiXCR, run by TCRdb on the 5' RACE reads, gives a single entry per CDR3 protein. The sample includes about 1,400,000 distinct CDR3 sequences, about 40% of them seen just once. The sequenced material came from blood. The source of these receptors is a woman under 30 in good health.

The chain uses TRBV11-2 and TRBJ2-5, with TRBD2 matching over 10 bases. The ends lost 2 bases at V and 5 bases at J; junction bases unmatched: 5. Germline CDR1 is SGHAT and CDR2 is FQNNGV. The CDR3 totals 15 residues. The CDR3 nucleotides are TGTGCCAGCAGCTTAAGCGGGGGGGCTTTGGAGACCCAGTACTTC. Protein: CASSLSGGALETQYF.

The table lists this clonotype with a few counts. The chain recombines TRBV20-1 with TRBJ2-7, with D unclear. The germline V gene encodes CDR1 DFQATT and CDR2 SNEGSKA (reference sequence). Trimming cost V 0 bases and J 0 bases, with 6 bases left between them. This CDR3 comprises 13 residues. CDR3 sequence reads: CSARDTTSYEQYF. The CDR3 nucleotides are TGCAGTGCTAGAGACACCACCTCCTACGAGCAGTACTTC.

Many counts were recorded for this clonotype. V and J are TRBV18 and TRBJ2-5; D ambiguous. The CDR3 sequence is 14 residues long. The germline CDR1 and CDR2 sequences are KGHSH and LQKENI. V was shortened by 3 bases and J by 1 base, with 9 bases between the two germline ends. The CDR3 is CASSPPEVQETQYF. The DNA for the CDR3 is TGTGCCAGCTCACCCCCCGAGGTCCAAGAGACCCAGTACTTC. Variable domain in full (rest from reference TRBV18 and TRBJ2-5): NAGVMQNPRHLVRRRGQEARLRCSPMKGHSHVYWYRQLPEEGLKFMVYLQKENIIDESGMPKERFSAEFPKEGPSILRIQQVVRGDSAAYFCASSPPEVQETQYFGPGTRLLVL.

The chain is built from TRBV28 and TRBJ2-2; D is possibly TRBD1 (5 bases). CDR1 is MDHEN, CDR2 SYDVKM, per germline. Trimming shortened V by 6 bases and J by 6 bases, and 8 bases separated the two germline ends. The CDR3 is 12 residues long. The CDR3 DNA reads TGTGCCAGCAGGACGACAGCCGGGGAGCTGTTTTTT. Protein: CASRTTAGELFF.

The chain carries TRBV10-1 and TRBJ2-2, with a weak D call TRBD2 (5 bases). V dropped 4 bases and J dropped 4 bases, with 16 bases sitting between them. The length of the CDR3 is 16 residues. In germline, CDR1 is WNHNN, CDR2 SYGVQD (reference sequence). The CDR3 nucleotides are TGCGCCAGCAGTGGCACGGACCCTGGGAGCACCGGGGAGCTGTTTTTT. Its protein product is CASSGTDPGSTGELFF.

The chain is built from TRBV7-2 and TRBJ2-3; D uncertain. Trimming pared 0 bases from V and 3 bases from J, leaving 13 bases between. Germline CDR1 reads SGHTA; CDR2 reads FQGNSA. CDR3 length: 16 residues. CDR3 residues: CASSLAGSARTDTQYF. The DNA for the CDR3 is TGTGCCAGCAGCTTAGCCGGCAGCGCGAGAACAGATACGCAGTATTTT.

V usage is TRBV20-1 and J usage is TRBJ2-1; TRBD2 might be the D (5 bases). The CDR3 spans 15 residues. V dropped 6 bases and J dropped 5 bases, with 20 bases sitting between them. Germline CDR1 DFQATT, CDR2 SNEGSKA (reference sequence). The DNA for the CDR3 is TGCAGTGCCCCTCGCGAGGTGGACTTCCACAATGAGCAGTTCTTC. It codes for CSAPREVDFHNEQFF.

V gene TRBV28 combines with J gene TRBJ2-7; weak D call: TRBD1 (6 bases). TRBJ2-5 explains the end of the DNA better; the J call may be wrong. Germline V gene sequence: CDR1 MDHEN, CDR2 SYDVKM. CDR3 length: 13 residues. In DNA form, the CDR3 reads TGTGCCAGCAGACATCAGGGGATAGAGACCCAGTACTTC. Translation: CASRHQGIETQYF.

The chain uses TRBV20-1 and TRBJ1-1; D uncertain. The V and J ends lost 3 bases and 6 bases respectively, with 8 bases between them. CDR3 length equals 11 residues. CDR1 and CDR2 (germline): DFQATT, SNEGSKA (reference sequence). CDR3 residues: CSARSIPEAFF. As DNA, the CDR3 is TGCAGTGCTAGGAGTATTCCTGAAGCTTTCTTT.

V usage is TRBV7-2 and J usage is TRBJ2-7; D gene ambiguous. Trimming shortened V by 1 base and J by 4 bases, and 8 bases separated the two germline ends. The CDR3 covers 13 residues. The germline gives CDR1 SGHTA, CDR2 FQGNSA. This chain's CDR3 is CASSLVSVYEQYF. CDR3 DNA sequence: TGTGCCAGCAGCTTAGTGTCGGTTTACGAGCAGTACTTC.

This clonotype has only a few counts. The genes are TRBV7-9 and TRBJ2-5, with D perhaps matching TRBD1 (5 bases). TRBJ2-7 explains the end of the DNA better; the J call may be wrong. Germline V gene data show CDR1 as SEHNR and CDR2 as FQNEAQ (reference sequence). The CDR3 sequence is 14 residues long. CDR3 sequence: CASSLAGQAYEQYF. In nucleotides, the CDR3 is TGTGCCAGCAGCTTAGCGGGGCAGGCCTACGAGCAGTACTTC.